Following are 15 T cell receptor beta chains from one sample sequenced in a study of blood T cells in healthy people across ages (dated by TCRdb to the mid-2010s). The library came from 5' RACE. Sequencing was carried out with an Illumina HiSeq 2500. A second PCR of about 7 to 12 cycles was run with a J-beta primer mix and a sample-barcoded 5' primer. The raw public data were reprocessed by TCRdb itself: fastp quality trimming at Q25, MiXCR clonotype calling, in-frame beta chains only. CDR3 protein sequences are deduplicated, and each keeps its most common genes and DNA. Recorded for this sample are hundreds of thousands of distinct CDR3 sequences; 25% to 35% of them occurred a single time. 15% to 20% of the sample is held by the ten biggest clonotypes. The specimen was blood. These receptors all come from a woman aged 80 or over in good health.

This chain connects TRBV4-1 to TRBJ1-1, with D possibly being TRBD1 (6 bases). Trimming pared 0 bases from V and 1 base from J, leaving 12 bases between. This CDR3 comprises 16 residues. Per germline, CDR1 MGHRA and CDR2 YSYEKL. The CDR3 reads CASSQDKGRGNTEAFF. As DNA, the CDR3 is TGCGCCAGCAGCCAAGATAAGGGCAGGGGGAACACTGAAGCTTTCTTT.

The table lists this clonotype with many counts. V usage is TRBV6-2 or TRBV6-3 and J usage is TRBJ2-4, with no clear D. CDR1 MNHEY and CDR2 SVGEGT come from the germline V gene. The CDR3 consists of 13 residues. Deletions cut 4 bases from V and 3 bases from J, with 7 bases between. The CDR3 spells CASSSQVKNIQYF. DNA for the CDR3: TGTGCCAGCAGTTCGCAAGTCAAAAACATTCAGTACTTC.

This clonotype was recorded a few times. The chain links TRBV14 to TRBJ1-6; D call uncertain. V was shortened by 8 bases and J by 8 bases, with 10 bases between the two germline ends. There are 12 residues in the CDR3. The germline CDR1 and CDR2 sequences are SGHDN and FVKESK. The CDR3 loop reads CASGFADSPLHF. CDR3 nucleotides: TGTGCCAGCGGATTTGCGGATTCACCCCTCCACTTT.

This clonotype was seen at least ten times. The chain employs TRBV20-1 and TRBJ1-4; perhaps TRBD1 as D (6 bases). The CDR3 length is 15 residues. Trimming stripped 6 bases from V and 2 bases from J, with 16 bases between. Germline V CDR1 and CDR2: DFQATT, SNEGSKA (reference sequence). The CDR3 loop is CSALQGIRTNEKLFF. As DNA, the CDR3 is TGCAGTGCACTACAGGGTATACGGACTAATGAAAAACTGTTTTTT.

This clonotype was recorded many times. Written as DNA, the CDR3 is TGTGCCAGCAGCGGTACCGGGACAAAGCTCACAGATACGCAGTATTTT. It yields the protein CASSGTGTKLTDTQYF. The chain recombines TRBV7-9 with TRBJ2-3, with a possible D match to TRBD1 (6 bases). Trimming left V 5 bases short and J 2 bases short, with 17 bases between. Germline values: CDR1 SEHNR, CDR2 FQNEAQ (reference sequence). The CDR3 has 16 amino acids.

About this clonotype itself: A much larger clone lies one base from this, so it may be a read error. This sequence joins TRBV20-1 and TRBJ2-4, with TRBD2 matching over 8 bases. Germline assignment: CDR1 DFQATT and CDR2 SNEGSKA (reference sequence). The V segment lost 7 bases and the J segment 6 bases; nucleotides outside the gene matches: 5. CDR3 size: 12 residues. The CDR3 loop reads CSVGRGGNIQYF. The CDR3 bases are TGCAGTGTAGGACGGGGGGGAAACATTCAGTACTTC.

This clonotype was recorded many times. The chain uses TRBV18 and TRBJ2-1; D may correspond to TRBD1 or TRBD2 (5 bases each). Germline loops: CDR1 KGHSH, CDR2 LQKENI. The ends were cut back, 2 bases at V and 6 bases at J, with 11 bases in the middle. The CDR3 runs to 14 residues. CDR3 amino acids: CASSPSGPLNEQFF. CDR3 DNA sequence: TGTGCCAGCTCACCATCGGGGCCCCTCAATGAGCAGTTCTTC.

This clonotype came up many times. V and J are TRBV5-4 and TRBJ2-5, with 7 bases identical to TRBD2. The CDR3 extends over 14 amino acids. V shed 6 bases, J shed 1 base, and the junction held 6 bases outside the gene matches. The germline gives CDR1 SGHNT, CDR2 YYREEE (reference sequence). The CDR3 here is CASKTGTIQETQYF. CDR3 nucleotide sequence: TGTGCCAGCAAGACCGGGACTATCCAAGAGACCCAGTACTTC. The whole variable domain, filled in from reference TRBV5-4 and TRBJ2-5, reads ETGVTQSPTHLIKTRGQQVTLRCSSQSGHNTVSWYQQALGQGPQFIFQYYREEENGRGNFPPRFSGLQFPNYSSELNVNALELDDSALYLCASKTGTIQETQYFGPGTRLLVL.

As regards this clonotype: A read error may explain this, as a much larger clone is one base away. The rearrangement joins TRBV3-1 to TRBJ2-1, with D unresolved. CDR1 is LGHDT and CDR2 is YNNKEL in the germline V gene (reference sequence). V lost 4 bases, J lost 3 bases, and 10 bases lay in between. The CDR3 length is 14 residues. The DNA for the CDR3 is TGTGCCAGCAGCCGAGCGACAAACTACAATGAGCAGTTCTTC. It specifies CASSRATNYNEQFF.

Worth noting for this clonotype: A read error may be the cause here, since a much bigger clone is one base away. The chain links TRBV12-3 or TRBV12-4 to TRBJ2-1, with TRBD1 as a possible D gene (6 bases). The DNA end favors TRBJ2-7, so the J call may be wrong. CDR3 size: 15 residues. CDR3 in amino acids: CASSLKGTFNNEQYF. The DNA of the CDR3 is TGTGCCAGCAGTTTGAAGGGGACATTTAACAATGAGCAGTACTTC.

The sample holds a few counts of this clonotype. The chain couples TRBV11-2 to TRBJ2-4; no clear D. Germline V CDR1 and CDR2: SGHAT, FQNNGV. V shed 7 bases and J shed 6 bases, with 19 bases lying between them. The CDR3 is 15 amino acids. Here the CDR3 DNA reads TGTGCCAGCACCAGTAGCCCCCTTAAGGGAAACATTCAGTACTTC. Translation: CASTSSPLKGNIQYF.

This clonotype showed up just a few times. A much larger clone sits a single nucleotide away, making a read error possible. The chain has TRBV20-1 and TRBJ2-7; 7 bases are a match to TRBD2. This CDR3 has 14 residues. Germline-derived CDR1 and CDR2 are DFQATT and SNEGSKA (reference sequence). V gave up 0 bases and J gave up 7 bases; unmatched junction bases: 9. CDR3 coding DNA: TGCAGTGCTAGAGAAGGTGGGGGGGGGAATGAGCAGTACTTC. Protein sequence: CSAREGGGGNEQYF.

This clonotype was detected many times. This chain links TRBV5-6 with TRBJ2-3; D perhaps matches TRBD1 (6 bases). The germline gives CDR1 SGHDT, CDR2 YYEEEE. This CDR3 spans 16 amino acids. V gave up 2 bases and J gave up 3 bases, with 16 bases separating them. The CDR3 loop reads CASSFTGMSPTDTQYF. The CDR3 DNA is TGTGCCAGCAGCTTTACAGGGATGTCCCCTACAGATACGCAGTATTTT.

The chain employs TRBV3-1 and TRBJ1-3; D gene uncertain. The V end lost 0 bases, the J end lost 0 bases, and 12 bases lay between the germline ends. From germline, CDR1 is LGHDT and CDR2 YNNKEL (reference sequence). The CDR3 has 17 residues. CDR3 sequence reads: CASSQEASVFSGNTIYF. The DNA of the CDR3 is TGTGCCAGCAGCCAAGAGGCTTCGGTGTTCTCTGGAAACACCATATATTTT.

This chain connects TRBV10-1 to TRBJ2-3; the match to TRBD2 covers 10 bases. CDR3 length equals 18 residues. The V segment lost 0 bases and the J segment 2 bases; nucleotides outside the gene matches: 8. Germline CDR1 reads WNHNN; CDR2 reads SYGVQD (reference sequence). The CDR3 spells CASSESTHLAGATDTQYF. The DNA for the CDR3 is TGCGCCAGCAGTGAGTCGACTCATCTAGCGGGGGCCACAGATACGCAGTATTTT.